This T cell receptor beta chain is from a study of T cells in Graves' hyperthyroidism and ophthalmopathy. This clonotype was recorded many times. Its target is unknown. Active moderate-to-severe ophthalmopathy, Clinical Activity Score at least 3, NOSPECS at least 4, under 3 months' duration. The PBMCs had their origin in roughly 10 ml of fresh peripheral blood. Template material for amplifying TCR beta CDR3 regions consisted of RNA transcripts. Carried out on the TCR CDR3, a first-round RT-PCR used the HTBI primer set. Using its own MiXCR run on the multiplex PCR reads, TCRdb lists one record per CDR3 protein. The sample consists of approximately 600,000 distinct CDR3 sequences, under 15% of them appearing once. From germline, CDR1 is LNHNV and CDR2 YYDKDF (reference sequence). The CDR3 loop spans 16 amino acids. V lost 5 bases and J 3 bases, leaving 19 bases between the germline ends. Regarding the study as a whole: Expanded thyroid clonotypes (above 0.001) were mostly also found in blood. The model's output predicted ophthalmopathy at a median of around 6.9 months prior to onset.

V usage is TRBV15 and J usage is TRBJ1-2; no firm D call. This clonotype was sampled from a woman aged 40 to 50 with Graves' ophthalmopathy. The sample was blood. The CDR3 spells CATSERRGSLDYGYTF. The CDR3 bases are TGTGCCACCAGCGAAAGGCGGGGATCTCTGGACTATGGCTACACCTTC.